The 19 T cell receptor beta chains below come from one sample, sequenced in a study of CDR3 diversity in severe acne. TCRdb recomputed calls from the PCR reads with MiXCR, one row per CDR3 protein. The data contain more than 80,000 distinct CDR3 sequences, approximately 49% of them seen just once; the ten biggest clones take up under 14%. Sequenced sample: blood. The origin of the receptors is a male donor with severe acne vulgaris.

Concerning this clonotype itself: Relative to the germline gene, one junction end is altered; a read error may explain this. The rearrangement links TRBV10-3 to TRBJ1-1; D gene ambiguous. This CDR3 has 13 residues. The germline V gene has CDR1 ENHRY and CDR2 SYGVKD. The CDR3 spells CASSPVGNTEAFF. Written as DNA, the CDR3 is TGTGCCAGCAGTCCTGTGGGAAACACTGAAGCTTTCTTT.

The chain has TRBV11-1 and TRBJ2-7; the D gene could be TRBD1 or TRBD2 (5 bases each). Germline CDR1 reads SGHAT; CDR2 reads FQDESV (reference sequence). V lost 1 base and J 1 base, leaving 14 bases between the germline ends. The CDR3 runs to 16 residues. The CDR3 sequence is CASSLEVGDGSYEQYF. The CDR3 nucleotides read TGTGCCAGCAGCTTAGAGGTCGGGGACGGGTCCTACGAGCAGTACTTC.

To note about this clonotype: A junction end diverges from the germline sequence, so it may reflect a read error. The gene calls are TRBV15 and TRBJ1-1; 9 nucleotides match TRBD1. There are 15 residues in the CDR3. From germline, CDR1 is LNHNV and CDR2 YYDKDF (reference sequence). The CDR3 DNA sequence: TGTGCCACCAGCAGCGGACAGGGGCAGAACACTGAAGCCTTCTTT. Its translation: CATSSGQGQNTEAFF.

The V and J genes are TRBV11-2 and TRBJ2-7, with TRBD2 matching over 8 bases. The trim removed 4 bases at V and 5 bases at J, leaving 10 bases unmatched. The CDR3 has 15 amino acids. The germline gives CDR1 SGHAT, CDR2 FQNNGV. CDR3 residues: CASSSVGTRPDEQYF. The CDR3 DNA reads TGTGCCAGCAGCTCTGTCGGGACTAGACCCGACGAGCAGTACTTC. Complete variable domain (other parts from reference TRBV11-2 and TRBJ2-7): EAGVAQSPRYKIIEKRQSVAFWCNPISGHATLYWYQQILGQGPKLLIQFQNNGVVDDSQLPKDRFSAERLKGVDSTLKIQPAKLEDSAVYLCASSSVGTRPDEQYFGPGTRLTVT.

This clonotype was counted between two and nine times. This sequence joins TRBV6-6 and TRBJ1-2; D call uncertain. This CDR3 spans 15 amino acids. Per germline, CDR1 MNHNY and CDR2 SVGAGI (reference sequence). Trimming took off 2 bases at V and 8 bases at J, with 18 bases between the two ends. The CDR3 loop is CASSYTLGREDGYTF. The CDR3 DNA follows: TGTGCCAGCAGTTACACTTTAGGGAGGGAGGACGGCTACACCTTC.

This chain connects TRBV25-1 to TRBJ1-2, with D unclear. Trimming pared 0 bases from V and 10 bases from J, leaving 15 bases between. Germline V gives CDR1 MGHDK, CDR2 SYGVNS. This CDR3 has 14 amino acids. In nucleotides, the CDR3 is TGTGCCAGCAGTGAATATGGCCAGCCCTATATCTACACCTTC. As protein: CASSEYGQPYIYTF.

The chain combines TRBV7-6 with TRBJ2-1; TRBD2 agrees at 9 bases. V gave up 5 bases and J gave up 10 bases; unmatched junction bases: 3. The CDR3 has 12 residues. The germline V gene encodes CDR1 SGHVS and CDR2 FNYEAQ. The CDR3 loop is CASSTGLAEQFF. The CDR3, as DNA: TGTGCCAGCAGCACCGGACTAGCGGAGCAGTTCTTC.

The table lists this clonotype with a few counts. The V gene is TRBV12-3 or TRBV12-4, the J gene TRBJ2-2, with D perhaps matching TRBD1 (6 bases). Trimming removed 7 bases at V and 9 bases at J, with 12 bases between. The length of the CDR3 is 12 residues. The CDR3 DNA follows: TGTGCCAGCAACCCGACAGGTCGGGAGCTGTTTTTT. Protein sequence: CASNPTGRELFF.

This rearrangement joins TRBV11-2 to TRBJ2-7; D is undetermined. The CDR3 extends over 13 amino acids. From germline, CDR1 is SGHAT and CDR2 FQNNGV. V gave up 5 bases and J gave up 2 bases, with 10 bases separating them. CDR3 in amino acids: CASSHGRAYEQYF. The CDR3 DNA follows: TGTGCCAGCAGCCACGGACGAGCCTACGAGCAGTACTTC.

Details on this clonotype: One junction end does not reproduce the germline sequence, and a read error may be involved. The CDR3 here is CAGSFGRNQPQHF. The CDR3 bases are TGTGCCGGCAGTTTCGGACGCAATCAGCCCCAGCATTTT. The genes are TRBV2 and TRBJ1-5; D unclear. Per the germline V gene, CDR1 is SNHLY and CDR2 is FYNNEI. The CDR3 loop spans 13 amino acids.

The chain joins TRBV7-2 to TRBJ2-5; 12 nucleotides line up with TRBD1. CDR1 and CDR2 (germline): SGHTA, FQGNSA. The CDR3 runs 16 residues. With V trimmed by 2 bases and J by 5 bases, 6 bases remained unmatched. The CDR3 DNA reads TGTGCCAGCAGCTTAATGGGACAGGGGGCGAAGGAGACCCAGTACTTC. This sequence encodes CASSLMGQGAKETQYF.

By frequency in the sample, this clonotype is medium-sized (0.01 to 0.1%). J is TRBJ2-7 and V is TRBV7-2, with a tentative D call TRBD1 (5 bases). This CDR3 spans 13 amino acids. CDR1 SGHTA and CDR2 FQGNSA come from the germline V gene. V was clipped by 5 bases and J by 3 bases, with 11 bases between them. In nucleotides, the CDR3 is TGTGCCAGCAGCGGAGACAGCCACTACGAGCAGTACTTC. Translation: CASSGDSHYEQYF.

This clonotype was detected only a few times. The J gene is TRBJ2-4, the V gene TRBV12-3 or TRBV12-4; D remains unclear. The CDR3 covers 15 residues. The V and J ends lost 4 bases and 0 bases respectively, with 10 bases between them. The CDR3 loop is CASSSTTVAKNIQYF. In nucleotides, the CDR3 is TGTGCCAGCAGTTCGACGACTGTAGCCAAAAACATTCAGTACTTC.

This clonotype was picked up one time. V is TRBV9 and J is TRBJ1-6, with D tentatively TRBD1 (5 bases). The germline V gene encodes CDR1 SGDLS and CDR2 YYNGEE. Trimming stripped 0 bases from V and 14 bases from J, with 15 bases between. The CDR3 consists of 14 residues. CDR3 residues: CASSVAGGKTSLHF. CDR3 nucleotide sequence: TGTGCCAGCAGCGTAGCGGGGGGGAAGACCTCCCTCCACTTT.

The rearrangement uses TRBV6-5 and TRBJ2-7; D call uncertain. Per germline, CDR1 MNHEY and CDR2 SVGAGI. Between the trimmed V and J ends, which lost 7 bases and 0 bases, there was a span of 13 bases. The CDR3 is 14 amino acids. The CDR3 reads CASTPGLDSYEQYF. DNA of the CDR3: TGTGCCAGCACTCCCGGCTTAGACTCCTACGAGCAGTACTTC.

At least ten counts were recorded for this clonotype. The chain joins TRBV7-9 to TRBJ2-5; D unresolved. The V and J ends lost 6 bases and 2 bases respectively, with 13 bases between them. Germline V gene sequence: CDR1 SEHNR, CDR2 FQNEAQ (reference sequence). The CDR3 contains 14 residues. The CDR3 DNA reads TGTGCCAGCAGGATTCCAGGACCGCAAGAGACCCAGTACTTC. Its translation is CASRIPGPQETQYF.

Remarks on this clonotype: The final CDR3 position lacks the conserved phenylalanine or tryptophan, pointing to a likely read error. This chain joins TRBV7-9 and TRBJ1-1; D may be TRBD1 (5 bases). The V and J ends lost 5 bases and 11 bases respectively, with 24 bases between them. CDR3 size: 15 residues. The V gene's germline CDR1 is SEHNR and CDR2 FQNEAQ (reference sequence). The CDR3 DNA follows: TGTGCCAGCAGCGCGACGACCGGGCCTCAAAGGGGTGCTTTCTCT. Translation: CASSATTGPQRGAFS.

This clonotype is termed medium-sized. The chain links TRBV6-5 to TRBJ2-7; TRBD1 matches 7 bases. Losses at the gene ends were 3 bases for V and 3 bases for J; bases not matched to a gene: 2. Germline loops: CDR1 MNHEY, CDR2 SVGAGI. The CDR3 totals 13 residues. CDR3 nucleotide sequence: TGTGCCAGCAGTTATGACAGGGACTACGAGCAGTACTTC. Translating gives CASSYDRDYEQYF.

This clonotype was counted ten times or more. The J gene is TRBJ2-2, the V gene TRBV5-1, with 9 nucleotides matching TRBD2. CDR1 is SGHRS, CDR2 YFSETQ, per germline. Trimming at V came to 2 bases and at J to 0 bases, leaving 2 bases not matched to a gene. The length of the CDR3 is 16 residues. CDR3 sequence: CASSFLAGANTGELFF. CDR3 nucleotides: TGCGCCAGCAGCTTCTTAGCGGGAGCGAACACCGGGGAGCTGTTTTTT.